This T cell receptor beta chain stems from a study of blood T cells in healthy people across ages. Whole-study context: Roughly one uniquely barcoded beta molecule per two T cells was captured.

CDR3 length: 15 residues. Trimming removed 4 bases from V and 5 bases from J, with 18 bases in between. The V gene's germline CDR1 is SGDLS and CDR2 YYNGEE. Only a few counts were recorded for this clonotype. Using a J-beta primer mix together with a sample-barcoded 5' primer, a second PCR was run for about 6 to 12 cycles. TCRdb reprocessed the 5' RACE reads with MiXCR, giving one entry per CDR3 protein. The sample gives 1.5 million to 2 million distinct CDR3 sequences, roughly 30% of which show up once; more than 6% is in the top ten. V gene TRBV9 combines with J gene TRBJ1-2; D perhaps matches TRBD1 (5 bases). The sequence derives from a young woman in good health. Source material: blood. Here the CDR3 reads CASSPSSGTSYGYTF. CDR3 DNA sequence: TGTGCCAGCAGCCCATCTTCCGGGACCTCATATGGCTACACCTTC.